This entry concerns a single TCR beta chain. Per the study methods: Cell counts per sample came from amplifying reference gene primers. Measured with immunoSEQ multiplex PCR; TCRdb has only the in-frame clones, and not every one. V, J and clone size are taken as reported in that table, and D and trimming were inferred from the DNA itself. The sample yields around 71,000 clones, about nine tenths seen once. The data derive from a study of blood T cell repertoires in COVID-19. At the level of the study: COVID-19 samples collected from the United States, Italy and Spain covered acute and convalescent phases.

The V gene lost 2 bases and the J gene lost 6 bases, with 13 bases spanning the gap. The CDR3 is made up of 14 amino acids. Germline V gene sequence: CDR1 SEHNR, CDR2 FQNEAQ (reference sequence). Sequenced: peripheral blood. This rearrangement joins TRBV7-9 to TRBJ1-1, with D perhaps TRBD1 (5 bases). This clonotype was obtained from a woman in her fifties or sixties with acute or convalescent COVID-19. The CDR3 DNA follows: TGTGCCAGCAGCTTACCCAAAAGGACATCTGAAGCTTTCTTT. Translating gives CASSLPKRTSEAFF.